These 24 T cell receptor beta chains originate from one sample sequenced in a study of CD8 T cells in ankylosing spondylitis. MiXCR, run by TCRdb on the 5' RACE reads, gives a single entry per CDR3 protein. The profile covers about 160,000 distinct CDR3 sequences, with 15% to 20% appearing a single time and approximately 7.8% taken by the ten largest. Sequenced: blood, either unsorted or a sorted T cell fraction (not recorded which). The receptors were gathered from a male donor with ankylosing spondylitis or in good health (not recorded which).

This clonotype was picked up a small number of times. The rearrangement joins TRBV28 to TRBJ2-7; 7 bases match TRBD1. Germline assignment: CDR1 MDHEN and CDR2 SYDVKM. This CDR3 has 13 residues. Trimming removed 3 bases from V and 3 bases from J; junction bases left unmatched: 2. The CDR3 loop reads CASSFPGGYEQYF. The CDR3 DNA is TGTGCCAGCAGTTTCCCAGGGGGCTACGAGCAGTACTTC. Filled out from reference TRBV28 and TRBJ2-7, the complete variable domain reads DVKVTQSSRYLVKRTGEKVFLECVQDMDHENMFWYRQDPGLGLRLIYFSYDVKMKEKGDIPEGYSVSREKKERFSLILESASTNQTSMYLCASSFPGGYEQYFGPGTRLTVT.

Comments on this clonotype: This may be a read error, as it is one base from a much larger clone. V gene TRBV29-1 combines with J gene TRBJ2-1; a weak D match, TRBD2 (6 bases). The CDR3 totals 15 residues. The germline CDR1 and CDR2 sequences are SQVTM and ANQGSEA. V was shortened by 4 bases and J by 1 base, with 14 bases between the two germline ends. The CDR3 here is CSVVSLGGSYNEQFF. DNA for the CDR3: TGCAGCGTTGTGTCTCTGGGGGGTTCCTACAATGAGCAGTTCTTC.

Remarks on this clonotype: An end of the junction differs from the germline gene, which may be a read error. The chain links TRBV7-2 to TRBJ2-1, with 11 bases fitting TRBD2. The CDR3 contains 16 residues. Germline V gives CDR1 SGHTA, CDR2 FQGNSA. The CDR3 protein is CASSFTSGRTYDEQFF. The CDR3, as DNA: TGTGCCAGCAGCTTTACTAGCGGGAGAACCTACGATGAGCAGTTCTTC. Full variable domain (rest looked up from reference TRBV7-2 and TRBJ2-1): GAGVSQSPSNKVTEKGKDVELRCDPISGHTALYWYRQSLGQGLEFLIYFQGNSAPDKSGLPSDRFSAERTGGSVSTLTIQRTQQEDSAVYLCASSFTSGRTYDEQFFGPGTRLTVL.

This clonotype was detected ten times or more. The chain has TRBV5-1 and TRBJ1-5, with no clear D. Germline loops: CDR1 SGHRS, CDR2 YFSETQ. The length of the CDR3 is 15 residues. Trimming left V 0 bases short and J 2 bases short, with 9 bases between. The CDR3 is CASSLGGLGNQPQHF. CDR3 nucleotides: TGCGCCAGCAGCTTGGGCGGGCTTGGCAATCAGCCCCAGCATTTT.

This chain connects TRBV10-2 to TRBJ2-1, with 7 positions matching TRBD1. Per germline, CDR1 WSHSY and CDR2 SAAADI. J lost 5 bases, V lost 4 bases, and 8 bases had no gene match. The CDR3 covers 15 residues. CDR3 sequence (DNA): TGCGCCAGCAGTGTGGGCAGGGGGTTTAACAATGAGCAGTTCTTC. It codes for CASSVGRGFNNEQFF.

This clonotype was counted at least ten times. CDR3 in amino acids: CASRGPSEQFF. Here the CDR3 DNA reads TGTGCCAGCAGGGGGCCCAGCGAGCAGTTCTTC. The chain recombines TRBV25-1 with TRBJ2-1, with D possibly matching TRBD1 (5 bases). The V end was cut by 6 bases, the J end by 10 bases, with 10 bases between. The CDR3 runs 11 residues. CDR1 MGHDK and CDR2 SYGVNS come from the germline V gene.

The chain uses TRBV9 and TRBJ2-5; tentative D call: TRBD2 (6 bases). CDR3 length: 21 amino acids. Germline loops: CDR1 SGDLS, CDR2 YYNGEE. V gave up 2 bases and J gave up 0 bases, with 29 bases separating them. DNA for the CDR3: TGTGCCAGCAGCGTTAGCCCTTCGGTTGGAGGGTGGGCTCAATACCAAGAGACCCAGTACTTC. Its translation is CASSVSPSVGGWAQYQETQYF.

Comments on this clonotype: A much larger clonotype is one base distant, so this may be a read error. This rearrangement joins TRBV3-1 to TRBJ1-5; TRBD1 might be the D (5 bases). With the DNA end fitting TRBJ2-3 better, the J assignment may be wrong. This CDR3 comprises 13 residues. Germline CDR1 and CDR2: LGHDT and YNNKEL (reference sequence). The chain's CDR3 is CASSRQGAQPQYF. The CDR3 DNA reads as TGTGCCAGCAGCCGGCAAGGGGCTCAGCCCCAGTATTTT.

This clonotype showed up many times. The chain is built from TRBV20-1 and TRBJ1-3, with D unresolved. CDR1 DFQATT and CDR2 SNEGSKA come from the germline V gene (reference sequence). V gave up 3 bases and J gave up 8 bases, with 11 bases separating them. CDR3 size: 12 residues. Written as DNA, the CDR3 is TGCAGTGCTAGTCCCAGGCCTTACACCATATATTTT. Translating gives CSASPRPYTIYF.

This clonotype was observed many times. The rearrangement uses TRBV5-1 and TRBJ2-3; TRBD1 is a possible D gene (6 bases). The length of the CDR3 is 15 residues. The V gene's germline CDR1 is SGHRS and CDR2 YFSETQ. V was trimmed by 3 bases and J by 2 bases, leaving 13 bases between them. CDR3 loop: CASSSQGQSTDTQYF. DNA for the CDR3: TGCGCCAGCAGCTCCCAGGGACAATCCACAGATACGCAGTATTTT.

This clonotype has at least ten counts. The chain is built from TRBV20-1 and TRBJ2-3; 9 bases line up with TRBD2. V gave up 0 bases and J gave up 2 bases; unmatched junction bases: 12. Germline CDR1 DFQATT, CDR2 SNEGSKA (reference sequence). The CDR3 length is 18 residues. CDR3 sequence reads: CSARDLPTLAGLTDTQYF. The CDR3 nucleotides read TGCAGTGCTAGAGATCTACCTACGCTAGCGGGGCTCACAGATACGCAGTATTTT.

Turning to this clonotype: A clone one base away is much larger, so this may be a read error. This chain joins TRBV10-3 and TRBJ2-1; 12 bases match TRBD2. This CDR3 contains 15 residues. Germline assignment: CDR1 ENHRY and CDR2 SYGVKD. V shed 8 bases and J 4 bases; nucleotides not matched to a gene: 6. CDR3 sequence: CAIAPTSGGYNEQFF. CDR3 DNA sequence: TGTGCCATCGCCCCGACTAGCGGGGGTTACAATGAGCAGTTCTTC.

This chain connects TRBV4-2 to TRBJ2-5; D remains unclear. The CDR3 consists of 17 residues. Germline CDR1 is LGHNA and CDR2 is YNFKEQ. The germline V and J ends were trimmed by 3 bases and 0 bases, with 17 bases remaining between them. The CDR3 sequence is CASSHSLLCCYQETQYF. The CDR3 DNA is TGTGCCAGCAGCCATTCGCTCCTCTGCTGCTACCAAGAGACCCAGTACTTC.

The V call is TRBV5-1, the J call TRBJ2-5, with a possible D match to TRBD2 (5 bases). The germline V and J ends were trimmed by 0 bases and 4 bases, with 13 bases remaining between them. The CDR3 is 15 amino acids. CDR1 is SGHRS, CDR2 YFSETQ, per germline. This CDR3 is CASSLGFGVRETQYF. CDR3 nucleotides: TGCGCCAGCAGCTTGGGGTTCGGGGTACGAGAGACCCAGTACTTC.

This chain links TRBV5-5 with TRBJ2-5, with 8 bases that match TRBD2. CDR3 length: 13 residues. Per germline, CDR1 SGHKS and CDR2 YYEKEE (reference sequence). The V and J ends lost 4 bases and 3 bases, in that order; junction bases with no gene match: 2. The CDR3 DNA follows: TGTGCCAGCAGCCCGGGACTAGAAGAGACCCAGTACTTC. It codes for CASSPGLEETQYF.

This clonotype came up many times. The chain carries TRBV5-1 and TRBJ2-3, with 7 bases lining up with TRBD2. The CDR3 spans 15 residues. Trimming removed 4 bases from V and 2 bases from J; junction bases left unmatched: 7. Germline V gives CDR1 SGHRS, CDR2 YFSETQ. This CDR3 reads CASSPSGDPTDTQYF. CDR3 DNA: TGCGCCAGCAGCCCTAGCGGAGATCCCACAGATACGCAGTATTTT.

The V call is TRBV28, the J call TRBJ2-4; 10 nucleotides agree with TRBD1. Trimming removed 3 bases from V and 4 bases from J; junction bases left unmatched: 6. Germline loops: CDR1 MDHEN, CDR2 SYDVKM. This CDR3 contains 16 residues. The CDR3 here is CASSFDRGPWKNIQYF. Written as DNA, the CDR3 is TGTGCCAGCAGTTTTGACAGGGGGCCTTGGAAAAACATTCAGTACTTC. Filled out from reference TRBV28 and TRBJ2-4, the complete variable domain reads DVKVTQSSRYLVKRTGEKVFLECVQDMDHENMFWYRQDPGLGLRLIYFSYDVKMKEKGDIPEGYSVSREKKERFSLILESASTNQTSMYLCASSFDRGPWKNIQYFGAGTRLSVL.

This clonotype was picked up many times. The chain has TRBV28 and TRBJ2-3, with 9 nucleotides matching TRBD2. Trimming cost V 5 bases and J 2 bases; bases outside gene matches: 11. Germline CDR1 is MDHEN and CDR2 is SYDVKM. The CDR3 extends over 17 amino acids. CDR3 DNA: TGTGCCAGCAGTCCCCCGACTAGCGGTCCTCTCACAGATACGCAGTATTTT. Protein sequence: CASSPPTSGPLTDTQYF.

This clonotype has a count of ten or more. The chain links TRBV7-9 to TRBJ2-7; 7 nucleotides line up with TRBD2. The CDR3 is made up of 14 amino acids. V lost 1 base, J lost 3 bases, and 3 bases stayed unmatched. Germline-derived CDR1 and CDR2 are SEHNR and FQNEAQ (reference sequence). CDR3 protein: CASSLGSSGYEQYF. CDR3 nucleotides: TGTGCCAGCAGCTTAGGGTCTAGCGGCTACGAGCAGTACTTC.

The rearrangement links TRBV29-1 to TRBJ1-2; D might be TRBD1 (5 bases). Germline V lookup: CDR1 SQVTM, CDR2 ANQGSEA. The CDR3 runs 12 residues. V was cut by 6 bases and J by 3 bases, with 11 bases left in between. The CDR3 region is CSVSGTDYGYTF. The DNA for the CDR3 is TGCAGCGTGTCCGGGACGGACTATGGCTACACCTTC.

The rearrangement links TRBV29-1 to TRBJ2-3, with TRBD2 identical over 10 bases. The CDR3 runs 14 residues. Germline CDR1 reads SQVTM; CDR2 reads ANQGSEA. V lost 6 bases and J lost 1; bases outside the gene matches: 4. Written as DNA, the CDR3 is TGCAGCGTCGCTACTAGCGGGGGCACAGATACGCAGTATTTT. This sequence encodes CSVATSGGTDTQYF.

There are many counts of this clonotype. The rearrangement joins TRBV18 to TRBJ1-2; no reliable D call. This CDR3 comprises 13 residues. The germline CDR1 and CDR2 sequences are KGHSH and LQKENI. V shed 1 base and J shed 8 bases, with 11 bases lying between them. In nucleotides, the CDR3 is TGTGCCAGCTCACCACGGAGGGCGCTCGGCTACACCTTC. Its translation: CASSPRRALGYTF.

This clonotype showed up just a few times. The chain has TRBV9 and TRBJ2-2, with no clear D. The CDR3 loop spans 12 amino acids. Trimming stripped 2 bases from V and 8 bases from J, with 7 bases between. Germline loops: CDR1 SGDLS, CDR2 YYNGEE. The CDR3 loop reads CASSVRTGELFF. The CDR3, as DNA: TGTGCCAGCAGCGTGAGAACTGGGGAGCTGTTTTTT.

This clonotype was counted many times. This sequence joins TRBV28 and TRBJ1-5, with D possibly TRBD1 on 5 matching bases. This CDR3 comprises 16 residues. V dropped 7 bases and J dropped 2 bases, with 18 bases sitting between them. Germline CDR1 and CDR2: MDHEN and SYDVKM. The CDR3 loop reads CASIWWGAGGNQPQHF. The CDR3 nucleotides read TGTGCCAGCATTTGGTGGGGCGCTGGTGGCAATCAGCCCCAGCATTTT.